This TCR beta chain was sequenced during a study of cytomegalovirus exposure and HLA in healthy donors. Study-wide context: Unique TCR beta sequences numbering 117 million came from around 180 million T cells in an earlier analysis.

Comments on this clone: Its antigen is not known.

Researchers ran the PCR with 60 Vbeta and 13 Jbeta primers. Using immunoSEQ multiplex PCR, the repertoire was profiled, and TCRdb retains in-frame clones only, with some absent. The table for this sample gives 80,000 to 95,000 clones. Whole-study findings and limits: Exclusion applied to some V segments, including TRBV6-2 and TRBV6-3, as they were indistinguishable. Later analysis showed TCR association rates varying by HLA locus, highest for DRB1 and lowest for HLA-C.

Germline V gene lookup returns CDR1 GTSNPN and CDR2 SVGIG (reference sequence). V lost 2 bases to trimming and J lost 3 bases; unmatched junction nucleotides: 8. The CDR3 loop spans 15 amino acids. The chain couples TRBV30 to TRBJ2-7, with 9 positions matching TRBD1. The sequence derives from a woman aged 30 to 39 in good health and CMV-seronegative. The source material was PBMCs. The CDR3 DNA is TGTGCCTGGAGTCCACCGGGACAGGGAGGCTACGAGCAGTACTTC. Protein: CAWSPPGQGGYEQYF. Drawing the rest from reference TRBV30 and TRBJ2-7, the complete variable domain is SQTIHQWPATLVQPVGSPLSLECTVEGTSNPNLYWYRQAAGRGLQLLFYSVGIGQISSEVPQNLSASRPQDRQFILSSKKLLLSDSGFYLCAWSPPGQGGYEQYFGPGTRLTVT.